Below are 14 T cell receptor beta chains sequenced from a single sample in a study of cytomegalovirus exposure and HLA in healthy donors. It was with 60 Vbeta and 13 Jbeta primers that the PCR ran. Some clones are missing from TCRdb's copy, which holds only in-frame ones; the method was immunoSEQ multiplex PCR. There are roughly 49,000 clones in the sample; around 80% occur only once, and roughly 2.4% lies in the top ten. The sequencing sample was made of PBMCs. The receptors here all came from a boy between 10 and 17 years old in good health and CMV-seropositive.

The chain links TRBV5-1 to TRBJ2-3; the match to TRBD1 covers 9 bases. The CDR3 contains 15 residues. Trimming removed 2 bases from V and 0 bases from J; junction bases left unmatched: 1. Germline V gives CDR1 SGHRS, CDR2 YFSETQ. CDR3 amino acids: CASSLQGASTDTQYF. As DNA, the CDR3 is TGCGCCAGCAGCTTACAGGGGGCCAGCACAGATACGCAGTATTTT.

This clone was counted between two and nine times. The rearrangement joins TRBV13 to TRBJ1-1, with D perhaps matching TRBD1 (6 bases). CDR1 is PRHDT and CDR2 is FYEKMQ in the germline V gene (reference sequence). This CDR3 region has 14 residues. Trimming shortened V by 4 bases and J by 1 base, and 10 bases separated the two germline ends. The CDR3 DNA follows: TGTGCCAGCAGCTCGGGACACAGGAACACTGAAGCTTTCTTT. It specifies CASSSGHRNTEAFF.

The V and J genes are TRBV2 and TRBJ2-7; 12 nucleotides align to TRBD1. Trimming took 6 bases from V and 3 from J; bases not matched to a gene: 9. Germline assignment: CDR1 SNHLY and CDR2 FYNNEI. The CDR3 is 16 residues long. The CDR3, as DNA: TGTGCCAGCAGGACCGGGACAGGGGGCCCTCTCTACGAGCAGTACTTC. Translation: CASRTGTGGPLYEQYF.

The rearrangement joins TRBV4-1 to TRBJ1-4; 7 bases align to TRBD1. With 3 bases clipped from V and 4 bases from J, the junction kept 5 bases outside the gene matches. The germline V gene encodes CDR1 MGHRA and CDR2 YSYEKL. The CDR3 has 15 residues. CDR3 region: CASSHPGQDNEKLFF. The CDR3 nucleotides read TGCGCCAGCAGCCATCCCGGACAGGATAATGAAAAACTGTTTTTT.

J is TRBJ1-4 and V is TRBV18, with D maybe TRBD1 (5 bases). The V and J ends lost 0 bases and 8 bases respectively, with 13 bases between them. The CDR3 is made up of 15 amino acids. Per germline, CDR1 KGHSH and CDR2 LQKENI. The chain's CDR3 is CASSPPEGAFEKLFF. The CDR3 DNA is TGTGCCAGCTCACCACCGGAAGGGGCCTTCGAAAAACTGTTTTTT.

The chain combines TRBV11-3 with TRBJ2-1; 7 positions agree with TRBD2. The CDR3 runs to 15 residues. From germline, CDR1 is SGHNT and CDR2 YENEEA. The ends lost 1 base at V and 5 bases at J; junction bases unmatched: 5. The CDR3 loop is CASSLGVGGNNEQFF. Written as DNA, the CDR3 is TGTGCCAGCAGCTTAGGGGTCGGGGGGAACAATGAGCAGTTCTTC.

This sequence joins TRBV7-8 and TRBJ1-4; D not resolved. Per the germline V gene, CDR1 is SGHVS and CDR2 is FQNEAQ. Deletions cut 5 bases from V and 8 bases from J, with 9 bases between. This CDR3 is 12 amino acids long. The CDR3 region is CASSPYLEKLFF. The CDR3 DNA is TGTGCCAGCAGCCCATACCTAGAAAAACTGTTTTTT.

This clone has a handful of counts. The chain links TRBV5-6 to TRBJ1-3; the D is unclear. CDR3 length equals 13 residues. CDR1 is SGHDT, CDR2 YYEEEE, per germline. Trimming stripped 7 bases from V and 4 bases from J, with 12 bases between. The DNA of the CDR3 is TGTGCCAGCTATAAAACGGGGGGAAACACCATATATTTT. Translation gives CASYKTGGNTIYF.

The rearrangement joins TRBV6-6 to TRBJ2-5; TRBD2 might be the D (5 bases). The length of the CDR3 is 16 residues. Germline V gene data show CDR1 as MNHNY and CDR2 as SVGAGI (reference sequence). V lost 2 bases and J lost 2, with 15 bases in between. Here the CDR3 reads CASSYTPAVAQETQYF. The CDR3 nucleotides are TGTGCCAGCAGTTACACCCCAGCGGTAGCACAAGAGACCCAGTACTTC.

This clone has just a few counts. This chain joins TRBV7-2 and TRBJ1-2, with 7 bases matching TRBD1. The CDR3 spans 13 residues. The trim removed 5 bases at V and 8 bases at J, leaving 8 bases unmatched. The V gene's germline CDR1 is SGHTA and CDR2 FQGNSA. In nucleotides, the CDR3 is TGTGCCAGCAGCACCTGGACAGGAAACGGCTACACCTTC. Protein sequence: CASSTWTGNGYTF.

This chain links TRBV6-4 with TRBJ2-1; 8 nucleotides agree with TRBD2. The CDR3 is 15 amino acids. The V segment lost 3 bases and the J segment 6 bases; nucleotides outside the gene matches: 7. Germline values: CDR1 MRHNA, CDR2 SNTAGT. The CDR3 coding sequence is TGTGCCAGCAGTGAGAAAGCGGGGGACCTCAATGAGCAGTTCTTC. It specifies CASSEKAGDLNEQFF.

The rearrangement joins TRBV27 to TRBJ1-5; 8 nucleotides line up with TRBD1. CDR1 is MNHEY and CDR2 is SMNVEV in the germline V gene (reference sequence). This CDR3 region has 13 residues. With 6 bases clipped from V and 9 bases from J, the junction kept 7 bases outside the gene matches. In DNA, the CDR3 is TGTGCCAGCAGCCGGGGACAGGTGGCGCCCCAGCATTTT. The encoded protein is CASSRGQVAPQHF.

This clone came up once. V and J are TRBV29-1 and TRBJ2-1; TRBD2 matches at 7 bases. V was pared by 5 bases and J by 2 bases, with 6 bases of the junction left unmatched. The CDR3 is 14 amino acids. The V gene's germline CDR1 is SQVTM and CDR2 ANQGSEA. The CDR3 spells CSVLVAGAYNEQFF. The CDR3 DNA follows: TGCAGCGTTTTGGTGGCGGGGGCCTACAATGAGCAGTTCTTC.

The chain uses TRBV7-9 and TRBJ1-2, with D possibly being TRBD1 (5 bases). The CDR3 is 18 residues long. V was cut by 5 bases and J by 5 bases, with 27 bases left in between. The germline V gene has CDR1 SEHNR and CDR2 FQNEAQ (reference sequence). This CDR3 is CASSPGPWRGDRGYGYTF. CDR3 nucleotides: TGTGCCAGCAGCCCGGGACCGTGGCGAGGAGACCGGGGGTATGGCTACACCTTC.